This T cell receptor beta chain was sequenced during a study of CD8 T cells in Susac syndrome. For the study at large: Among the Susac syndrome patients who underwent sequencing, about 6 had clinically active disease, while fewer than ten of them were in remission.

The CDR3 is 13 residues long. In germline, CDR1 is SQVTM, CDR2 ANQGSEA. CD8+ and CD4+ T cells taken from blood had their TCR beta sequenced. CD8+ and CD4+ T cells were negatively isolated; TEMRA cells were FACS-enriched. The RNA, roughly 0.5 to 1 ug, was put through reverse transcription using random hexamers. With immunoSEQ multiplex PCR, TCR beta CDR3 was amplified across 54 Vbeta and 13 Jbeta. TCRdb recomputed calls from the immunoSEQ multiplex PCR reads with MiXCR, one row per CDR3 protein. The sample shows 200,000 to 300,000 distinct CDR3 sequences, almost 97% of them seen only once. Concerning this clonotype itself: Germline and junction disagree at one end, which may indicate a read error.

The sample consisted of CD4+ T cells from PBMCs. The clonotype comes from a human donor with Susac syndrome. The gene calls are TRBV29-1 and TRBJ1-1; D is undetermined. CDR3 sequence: CSVYSAVNTEALF. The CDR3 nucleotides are TGCAGCGTTTATTCCGCAGTGAACACTGAAGCTCTCTTT.